The sequence of this TCR beta chain was determined in a study of blood T cell repertoires in COVID-19. The wider study: The samples span acute and convalescent COVID-19 from the United States, Italy and Spain. Sources were T cells, B-cell-depleted T cells, or PBMCs; the material itself was cDNA or gDNA.

TCRdb keeps only in-frame clones here, not all; method: immunoSEQ multiplex PCR. This table has over 130,000 clones, 65% to 85% appearing once. Followed over time, Seattle patients had been enrolled while infection was active. The source is a young man with COVID-19, enrolled during active disease. Sequencing was done on a sample of peripheral blood.

The CDR3 region is CASSLVGRDTQYF. The DNA of the CDR3 is TGTGCCAGCAGCTTAGTTGGCCGAGATACGCAGTATTTT. The gene calls are TRBV13 and TRBJ2-3; D is undetermined. Per germline, CDR1 PRHDT and CDR2 FYEKMQ (reference sequence). The CDR3 is 13 amino acids. V lost 1 base, J lost 5 bases, and 7 bases lay in between.